The sequence of this T cell receptor beta chain was determined in a study of blood T cell repertoires in COVID-19. Some clones are missing from TCRdb's copy, which holds only in-frame ones; the method was immunoSEQ multiplex PCR. The sample lists 400,000 to 550,000 clones, roughly 90% occurring once. Germline V gives CDR1 MGHRA, CDR2 YSYEKL. CDR3 length: 16 amino acids. Trimming took off 0 bases at V and 8 bases at J, with 18 bases between the two ends. The source material was peripheral blood. V usage is TRBV4-1 and J usage is TRBJ2-3; the D gene is possibly TRBD2 (5 bases). This clonotype was obtained from a woman aged 25-40 years with acute or convalescent COVID-19. The CDR3 region is CASSQEARSTRGTQYF. In DNA, the CDR3 is TGCGCCAGCAGCCAAGAGGCCAGGTCGACTCGGGGTACGCAGTATTTT.